This T cell receptor (beta chain) emerged from a study of lymphopenia after photon versus proton radiotherapy. Notes on the study in general: Authors raise, but do not show, better survival with proton therapy. In patients who died, overall survival fell as post-nadir TCR diversity dropped more.

The CDR3 has 15 residues. Germline CDR1 and CDR2: SGHKS and YYEKEE (reference sequence). V was trimmed by 0 bases and J by 10 bases, leaving 16 bases between them. Assay: immunoSEQ multiplex PCR; the TCRdb copy retains only in-frame clones and omits some. The sample lists around 53,000 clones, 65% to 85% occurring once. For this clone: Its antigen remains unknown.

Sequencing used peripheral blood, obtained from a patient treated with photon-based radiotherapy. This sequence originates from a man between 50 and 59 years old with gastric cancer. The rearrangement uses TRBV5-5 and TRBJ1-4; D unclear. The CDR3 spells CASSLVGPYEGKLFF. CDR3 sequence (DNA): TGTGCCAGCAGCTTGGTCGGCCCTTATGAGGGAAAACTGTTTTTT.